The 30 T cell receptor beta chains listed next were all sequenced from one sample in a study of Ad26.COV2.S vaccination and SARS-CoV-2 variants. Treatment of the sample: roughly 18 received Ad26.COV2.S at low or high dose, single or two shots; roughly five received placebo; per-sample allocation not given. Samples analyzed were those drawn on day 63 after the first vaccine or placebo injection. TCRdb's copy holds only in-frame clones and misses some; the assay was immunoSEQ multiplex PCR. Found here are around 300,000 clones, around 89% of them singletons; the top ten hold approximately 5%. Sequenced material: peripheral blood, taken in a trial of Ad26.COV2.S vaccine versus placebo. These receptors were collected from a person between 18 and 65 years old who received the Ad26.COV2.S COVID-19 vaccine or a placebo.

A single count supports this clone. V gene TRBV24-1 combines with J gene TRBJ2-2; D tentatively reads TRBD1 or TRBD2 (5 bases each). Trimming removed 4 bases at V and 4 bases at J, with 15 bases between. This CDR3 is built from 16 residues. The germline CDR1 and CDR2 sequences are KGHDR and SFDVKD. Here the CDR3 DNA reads TGTGCCACCAGTGACACCACGGGACGGGTCACCGGGGAGCTGTTTTTT. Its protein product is CATSDTTGRVTGELFF.

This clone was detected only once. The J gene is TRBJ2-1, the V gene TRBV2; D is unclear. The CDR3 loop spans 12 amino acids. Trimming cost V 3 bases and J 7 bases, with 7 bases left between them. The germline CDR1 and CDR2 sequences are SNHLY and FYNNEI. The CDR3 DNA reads TGTGCCAGCAGTGAGATGACAAATGAGCAGTTCTTC. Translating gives CASSEMTNEQFF.

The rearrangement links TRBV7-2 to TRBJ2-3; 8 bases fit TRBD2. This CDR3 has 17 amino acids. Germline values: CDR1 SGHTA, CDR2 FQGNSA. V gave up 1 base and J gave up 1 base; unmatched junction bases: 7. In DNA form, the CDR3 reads TGTGCCAGCAGCTTAGTATATAGCGGGGATGGCACAGATACGCAGTATTTT. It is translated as CASSLVYSGDGTDTQYF.

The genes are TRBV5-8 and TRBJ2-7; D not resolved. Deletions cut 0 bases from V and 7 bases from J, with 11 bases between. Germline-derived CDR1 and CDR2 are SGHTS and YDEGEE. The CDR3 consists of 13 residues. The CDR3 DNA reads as TGTGCCAGCAGCTTGGCGGGTGTCGGGGAGCAGTACTTC. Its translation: CASSLAGVGEQYF.

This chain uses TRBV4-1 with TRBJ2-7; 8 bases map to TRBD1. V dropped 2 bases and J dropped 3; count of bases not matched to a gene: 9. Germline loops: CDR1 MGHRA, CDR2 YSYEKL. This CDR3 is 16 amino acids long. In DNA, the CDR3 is TGCGCCAGCAGCCAAAGGACAGGGACACTCCTCTACGAGCAGTACTTC. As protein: CASSQRTGTLLYEQYF.

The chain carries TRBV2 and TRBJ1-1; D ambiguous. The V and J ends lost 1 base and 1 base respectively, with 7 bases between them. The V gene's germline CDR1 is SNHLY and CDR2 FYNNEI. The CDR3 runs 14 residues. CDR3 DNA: TGTGCCAGCAGTGAAGGGGGATGGAACACTGAAGCTTTCTTT. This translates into CASSEGGWNTEAFF.

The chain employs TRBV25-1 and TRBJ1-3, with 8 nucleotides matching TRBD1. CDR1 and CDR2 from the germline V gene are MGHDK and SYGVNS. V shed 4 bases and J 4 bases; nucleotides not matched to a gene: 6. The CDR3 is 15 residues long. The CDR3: CASSATGEWGNTIYF. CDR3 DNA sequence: TGTGCCAGCAGTGCGACAGGGGAATGGGGAAACACCATATATTTT.

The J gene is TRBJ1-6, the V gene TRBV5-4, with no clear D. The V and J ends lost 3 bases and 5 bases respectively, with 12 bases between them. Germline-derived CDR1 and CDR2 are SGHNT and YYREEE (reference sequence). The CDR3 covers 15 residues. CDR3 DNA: TGTGCCAGCAGCTCCCGGGAGAGCAATAATTCACCCCTCCACTTT. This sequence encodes CASSSRESNNSPLHF.

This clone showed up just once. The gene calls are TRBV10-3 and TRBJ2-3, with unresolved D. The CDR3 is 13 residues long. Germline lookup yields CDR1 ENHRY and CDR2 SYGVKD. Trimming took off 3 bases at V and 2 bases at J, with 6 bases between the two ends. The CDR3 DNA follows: TGTGCCATCAGTGAACGTCCCACAGATACGCAGTATTTT. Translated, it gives CAISERPTDTQYF.

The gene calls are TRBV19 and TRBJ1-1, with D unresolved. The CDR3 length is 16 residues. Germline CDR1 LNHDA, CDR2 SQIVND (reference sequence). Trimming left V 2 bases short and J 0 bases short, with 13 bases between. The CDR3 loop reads CASSISITGVNTEAFF. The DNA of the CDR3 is TGTGCCAGTAGTATAAGCATAACCGGGGTGAACACTGAAGCTTTCTTT.

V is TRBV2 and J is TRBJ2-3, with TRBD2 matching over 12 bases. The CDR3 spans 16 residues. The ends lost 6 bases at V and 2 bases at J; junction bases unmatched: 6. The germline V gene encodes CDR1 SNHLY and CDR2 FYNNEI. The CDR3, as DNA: TGTGCCAGCAGAAGAAGACTAGCGGGAGTCACAGATACGCAGTATTTT. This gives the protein CASRRRLAGVTDTQYF.

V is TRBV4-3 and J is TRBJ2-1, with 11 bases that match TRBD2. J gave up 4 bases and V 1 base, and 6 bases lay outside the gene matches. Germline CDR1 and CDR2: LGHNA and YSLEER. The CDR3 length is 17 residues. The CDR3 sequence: CASSQVASGGSYNEQFF. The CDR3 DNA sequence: TGCGCCAGCAGCCAAGTGGCTAGCGGGGGGTCGTACAATGAGCAGTTCTTC.

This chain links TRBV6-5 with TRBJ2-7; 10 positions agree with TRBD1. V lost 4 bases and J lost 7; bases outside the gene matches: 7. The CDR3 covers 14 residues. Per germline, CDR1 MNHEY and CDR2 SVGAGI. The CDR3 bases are TGTGCCAGCAGTTTTGACAGGGGGCGTGAAGAGCAGTACTTC. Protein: CASSFDRGREEQYF.

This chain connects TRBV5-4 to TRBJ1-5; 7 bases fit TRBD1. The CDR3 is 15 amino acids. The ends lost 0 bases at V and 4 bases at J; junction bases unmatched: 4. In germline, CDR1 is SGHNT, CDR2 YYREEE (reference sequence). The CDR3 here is CASSLDGQANQPQHF. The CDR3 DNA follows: TGTGCCAGCAGCTTGGATGGACAGGCTAATCAGCCCCAGCATTTT.

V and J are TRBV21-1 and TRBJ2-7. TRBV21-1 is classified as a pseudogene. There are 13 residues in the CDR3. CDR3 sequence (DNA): TGTGCCAGCAGCAGGGGAAGGGATACAGTTCAGTACTTC. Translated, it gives CASSRGRDTVQYF.

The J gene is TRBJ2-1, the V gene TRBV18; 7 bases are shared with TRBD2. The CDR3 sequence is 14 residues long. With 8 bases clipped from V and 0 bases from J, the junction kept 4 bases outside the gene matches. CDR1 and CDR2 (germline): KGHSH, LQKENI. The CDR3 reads CASETSDSYNEQFF. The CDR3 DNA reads TGTGCCAGCGAAACTAGCGACTCCTACAATGAGCAGTTCTTC.

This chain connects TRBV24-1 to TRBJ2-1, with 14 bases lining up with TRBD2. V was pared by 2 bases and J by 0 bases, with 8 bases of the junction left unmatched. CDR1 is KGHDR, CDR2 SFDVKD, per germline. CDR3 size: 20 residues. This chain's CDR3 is CATSDSPTSGRDPSYNEQFF. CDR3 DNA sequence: TGTGCCACCAGTGATTCTCCGACTAGCGGGAGGGACCCCTCCTACAATGAGCAGTTCTTC.

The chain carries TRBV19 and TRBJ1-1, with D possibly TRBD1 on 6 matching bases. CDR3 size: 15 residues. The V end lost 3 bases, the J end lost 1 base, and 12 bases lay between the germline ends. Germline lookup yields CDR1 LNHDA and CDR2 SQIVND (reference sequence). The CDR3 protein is CASSIRDKENTEAFF. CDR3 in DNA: TGTGCCAGTAGTATTCGGGACAAGGAGAACACTGAAGCTTTCTTT.

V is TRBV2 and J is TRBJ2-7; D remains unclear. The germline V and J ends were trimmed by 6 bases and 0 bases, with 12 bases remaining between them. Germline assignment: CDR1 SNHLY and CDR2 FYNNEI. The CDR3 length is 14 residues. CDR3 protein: CASRKTTYSYEQYF. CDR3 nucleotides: TGTGCCAGCAGAAAGACCACTTACTCCTACGAGCAGTACTTC.

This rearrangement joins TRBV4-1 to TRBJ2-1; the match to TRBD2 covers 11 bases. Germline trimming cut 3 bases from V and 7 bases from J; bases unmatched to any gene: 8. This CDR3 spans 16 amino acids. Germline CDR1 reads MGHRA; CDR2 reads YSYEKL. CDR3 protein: CASSHQTSGAGNEQFF. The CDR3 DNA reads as TGCGCCAGCAGCCATCAGACTAGCGGGGCAGGGAATGAGCAGTTCTTC.

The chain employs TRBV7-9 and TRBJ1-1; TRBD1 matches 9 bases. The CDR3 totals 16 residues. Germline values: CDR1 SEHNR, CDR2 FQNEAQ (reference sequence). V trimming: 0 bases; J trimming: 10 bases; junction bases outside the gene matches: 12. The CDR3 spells CASSLAIGQGIEGAFF. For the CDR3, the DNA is TGTGCCAGCAGCTTAGCTATCGGACAGGGGATCGAAGGAGCTTTCTTT.

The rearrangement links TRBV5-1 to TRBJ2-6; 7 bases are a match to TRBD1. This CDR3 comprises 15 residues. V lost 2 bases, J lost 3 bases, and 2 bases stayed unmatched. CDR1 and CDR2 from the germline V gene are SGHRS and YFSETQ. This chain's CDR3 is CASSFTGDGANVLTF. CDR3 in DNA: TGCGCCAGCAGCTTTACAGGGGATGGGGCCAACGTCCTGACTTTC.

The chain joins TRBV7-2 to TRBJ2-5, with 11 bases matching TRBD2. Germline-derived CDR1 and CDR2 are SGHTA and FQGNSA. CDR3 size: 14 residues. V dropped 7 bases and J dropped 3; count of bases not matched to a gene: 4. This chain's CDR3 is CASTSGLAEETQYF. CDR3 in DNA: TGTGCCAGCACCTCGGGACTAGCGGAAGAGACCCAGTACTTC.

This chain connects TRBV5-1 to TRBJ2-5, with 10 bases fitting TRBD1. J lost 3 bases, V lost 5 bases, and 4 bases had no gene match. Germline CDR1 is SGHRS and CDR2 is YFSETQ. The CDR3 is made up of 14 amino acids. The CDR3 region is CASRIGTGEETQYF. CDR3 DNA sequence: TGCGCCAGCAGGATAGGGACAGGGGAAGAGACCCAGTACTTC.

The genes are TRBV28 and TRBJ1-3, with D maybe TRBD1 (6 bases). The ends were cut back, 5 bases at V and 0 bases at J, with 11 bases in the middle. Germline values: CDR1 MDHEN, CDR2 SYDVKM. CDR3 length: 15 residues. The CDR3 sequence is CASSPPDSSGNTIYF. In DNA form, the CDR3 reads TGTGCCAGCAGTCCCCCGGACAGCTCTGGAAACACCATATATTTT.

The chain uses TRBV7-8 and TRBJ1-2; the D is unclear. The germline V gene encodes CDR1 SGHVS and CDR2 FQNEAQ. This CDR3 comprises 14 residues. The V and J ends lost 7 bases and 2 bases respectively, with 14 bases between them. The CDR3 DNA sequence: TGTGCCAGCATATCGGGGAAGTGGAACTATGGCTACACCTTC. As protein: CASISGKWNYGYTF.

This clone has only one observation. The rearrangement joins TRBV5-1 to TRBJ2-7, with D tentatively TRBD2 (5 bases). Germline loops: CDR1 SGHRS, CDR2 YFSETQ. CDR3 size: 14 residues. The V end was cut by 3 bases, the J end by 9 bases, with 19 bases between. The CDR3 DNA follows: TGCGCCAGCAGCTCGACTATTTTCACCAACAGGCAGTACTTC. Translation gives CASSSTIFTNRQYF. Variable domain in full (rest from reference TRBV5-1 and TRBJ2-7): KAGVTQTPRYLIKTRGQQVTLSCSPISGHRSVSWYQQTPGQGLQFLFEYFSETQRNKGNFPGRFSGRQFSNSRSEMNVSTLELGDSALYLCASSSTIFTNRQYFGPGTRLTVT.

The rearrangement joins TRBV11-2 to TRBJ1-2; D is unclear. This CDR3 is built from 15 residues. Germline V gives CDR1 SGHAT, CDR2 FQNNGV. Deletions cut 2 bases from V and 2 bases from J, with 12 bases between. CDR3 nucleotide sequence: TGTGCCAGCAGCTTAAAAGGGTCCTTGAACTATGGCTACACCTTC. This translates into CASSLKGSLNYGYTF.

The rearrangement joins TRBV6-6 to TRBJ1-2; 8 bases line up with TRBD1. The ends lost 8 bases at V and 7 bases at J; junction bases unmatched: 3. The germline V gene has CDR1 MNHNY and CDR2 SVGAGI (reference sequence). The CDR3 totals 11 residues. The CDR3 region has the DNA TGTGCCAGCGGGACAGGCGGTGGCTACACCTTC. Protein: CASGTGGGYTF.

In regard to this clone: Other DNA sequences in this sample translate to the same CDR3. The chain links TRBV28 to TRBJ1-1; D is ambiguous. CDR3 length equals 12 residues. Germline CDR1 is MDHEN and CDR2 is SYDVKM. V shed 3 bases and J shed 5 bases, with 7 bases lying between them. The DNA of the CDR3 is TGTGCCAGCAGTTTGCCGGGGACTGAAGCTTTCTTT. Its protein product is CASSLPGTEAFF.